This TCR beta chain was recovered during a study of CD8 T cells in ankylosing spondylitis. The sample holds many counts of this clonotype. Its antigen remains unknown. TCRdb recomputed calls from the 5' RACE reads with MiXCR, one row per CDR3 protein. The sample includes 700,000 to 1,000,000 distinct CDR3 sequences, approximately 10% seen only once; the top ten take under 0.6%. The ends were cut back, 2 bases at V and 1 base at J, with 13 bases in the middle. Per germline, CDR1 DFQATT and CDR2 SNEGSKA (reference sequence). The CDR3 contains 15 residues. Study results and limitations: A subset of motif variants has previously been described in the synovial fluid and blood of reactive arthritis. What seemed typical of ankylosing spondylitis blood was a TCR beta motif built from about 8 highly homologous variants.

Sequenced: blood, either unsorted or a sorted T cell fraction (not recorded which). The chain joins TRBV20-1 to TRBJ2-3; D remains ambiguous. The sequence derives from a male donor with ankylosing spondylitis. In DNA form, the CDR3 reads TGCAGTGCTAGACAGGCTTTGTTAGGCACAGATACGCAGTATTTT. It yields the protein CSARQALLGTDTQYF.